This entry is about one T cell receptor (beta chain). Its antigen is as yet unknown. The data are from a study of persistence of HIV-infected CD4 T cells. The length of the CDR3 is 15 residues. Germline CDR1 reads MNHEY; CDR2 reads SVGAGI. Trimming took 6 bases from V and 3 from J, leaving 15 bases between them. The stimulus was lysate of CMV-infected fibroblasts, about 11 ug/mL. Sorted nonresponding memory CD4+ T cells were CD40L-negative, CD69-negative, CD45RO-high. The immunoSEQ assay was version 4, run in survey mode. TCRdb's table, derived via immunoSEQ multiplex PCR, lists solely in-frame clones and lacks some. The sample lists tens of thousands of clones; over 70% were seen once.

Sample: CD4+ T cells sorted from PBMCs after approximately 18-hour stimulation, taken from a patient who received antiretroviral therapy. The TCR originated in an adult man with HIV who was CMV-seropositive. This sequence joins TRBV6-5 and TRBJ1-3, with TRBD1 as a possible D gene (6 bases). CDR3 sequence: CASRTQTGLGNTIYF. DNA for the CDR3: TGTGCCAGCAGGACCCAGACAGGCCTTGGAAACACCATATATTTT.